One and the same sample provided the 26 T cell receptor beta chains below, sequenced in a study of blood T cell repertoires in COVID-19. Clones were sequenced by immunoSEQ multiplex PCR, and TCRdb holds only the in-frame ones, with some missing. Here the sample spans fewer than 250,000 clones, around 83% being singletons. The sequenced sample consisted of peripheral blood. Receptors originate from a man aged 50 to 59 with active or convalescent COVID-19.

The V gene is TRBV12-5, the J gene TRBJ2-1; 7 nucleotides align to TRBD2. Per the germline V gene, CDR1 is LGHNT and CDR2 is FRNRAP. V lost 6 bases, J lost 3 bases, and 5 bases stayed unmatched. The CDR3 covers 14 residues. The CDR3 protein is CASGVGGSYNEQFF. CDR3 coding DNA: TGTGCTAGTGGCGTGGGGGGGAGCTACAATGAGCAGTTCTTC.

The CDR3 sequence is CATSSLGQGRTEAFF. The CDR3 region has the DNA TGTGCCACCAGTTCACTAGGACAGGGACGCACTGAAGCTTTCTTT. The chain couples TRBV15 to TRBJ1-1; TRBD1 matches at 8 bases. The ends lost 6 bases at V and 4 bases at J; junction bases unmatched: 10. The CDR3 length is 15 residues. Germline CDR1 reads LNHNV; CDR2 reads YYDKDF (reference sequence).

This clone was seen a single time. This chain uses TRBV19 with TRBJ2-5; perhaps TRBD1 as D (5 bases). The V gene's germline CDR1 is LNHDA and CDR2 SQIVND (reference sequence). The CDR3 loop spans 15 amino acids. The V and J ends lost 3 bases and 0 bases respectively, with 11 bases between them. CDR3 sequence: CASSMSAGYQETQYF. The CDR3 coding sequence is TGTGCCAGTAGTATGTCGGCAGGGTACCAAGAGACCCAGTACTTC.

The chain uses TRBV9 and TRBJ2-1, with 12 bases matching TRBD2. The V segment lost 0 bases and the J segment 7 bases; nucleotides outside the gene matches: 8. CDR3 length equals 17 residues. From germline, CDR1 is SGDLS and CDR2 YYNGEE. The CDR3 region is CASSVDLGLAGSNEQFF. CDR3 DNA: TGTGCCAGCAGCGTAGATCTCGGACTAGCGGGGTCGAATGAGCAGTTCTTC.

This chain joins TRBV6-5 and TRBJ1-2; a possible D gene is TRBD1 (5 bases). The germline V gene has CDR1 MNHEY and CDR2 SVGAGI. The CDR3 contains 16 residues. V was pared by 0 bases and J by 2 bases, with 13 bases between. The CDR3 DNA is TGTGCCAGCAGTTACTCTGTGGGGGGAGCCAACTATGGCTACACCTTC. Protein product: CASSYSVGGANYGYTF.

V and J are TRBV19 and TRBJ2-1; 8 bases match TRBD2. Germline V gene data show CDR1 as LNHDA and CDR2 as SQIVND (reference sequence). The CDR3 spans 14 residues. Trimming at V came to 6 bases and at J to 5 bases, leaving 6 bases not matched to a gene. CDR3 DNA: TGTGCCAGTAGCGATAGCGGGATCCACAATGAGCAGTTCTTC. Its protein is CASSDSGIHNEQFF.

The chain joins TRBV7-9 to TRBJ2-7; TRBD1 is a possible D gene (6 bases). V was clipped by 1 base and J by 6 bases, with 19 bases between them. CDR1 and CDR2 (germline): SEHNR, FQNEAQ (reference sequence). The CDR3 contains 16 residues. The CDR3 sequence is CASSLGGRGRMSEQYF. The CDR3 region has the DNA TGTGCCAGCAGCTTAGGGGGCAGGGGAAGGATGAGCGAGCAGTACTTC.

The chain uses TRBV5-1 and TRBJ2-7, with 11 bases lining up with TRBD2. Germline trimming cut 4 bases from V and 4 bases from J; bases unmatched to any gene: 13. Germline V CDR1 and CDR2: SGHRS, YFSETQ. This CDR3 has 17 amino acids. This CDR3 reads CASSETPTSGRAYEQYF. In DNA form, the CDR3 reads TGCGCCAGCAGCGAAACGCCAACTAGCGGGAGAGCGTACGAGCAGTACTTC.

The chain couples TRBV18 to TRBJ2-1; 8 bases line up with TRBD2. Trimming removed 6 bases from V and 6 bases from J; junction bases left unmatched: 13. Germline V gene lookup returns CDR1 KGHSH and CDR2 LQKENI. The length of the CDR3 is 16 residues. CDR3 nucleotide sequence: TGTGCCAGCTCCCGCCCGAGCGGGAGTATGGCCAATGAGCAGTTCTTC. Protein product: CASSRPSGSMANEQFF.

This chain links TRBV2 with TRBJ1-3; 7 bases map to TRBD1. The CDR3 is made up of 16 amino acids. V gave up 5 bases and J gave up 0 bases; unmatched junction bases: 7. Germline values: CDR1 SNHLY, CDR2 FYNNEI. This CDR3 is CASSRQGTNSGNTIYF. The CDR3 DNA follows: TGTGCCAGCAGTAGACAGGGAACTAACTCTGGAAACACCATATATTTT.

The V gene is TRBV9, the J gene TRBJ2-7; 7 bases agree with TRBD2. Looked up from germline, CDR1 is SGDLS and CDR2 is YYNGEE. Unmatched junction bases numbered 9, after V lost 4 bases and J lost 2 bases. The CDR3 runs 15 residues. Here the CDR3 DNA reads TGTGCCAGCAGCCCCCCGCAGCGGGGAGCCTACGAGCAGTACTTC. Translation: CASSPPQRGAYEQYF.

This clone was counted only a few times. This chain joins TRBV19 and TRBJ1-6, with D tentatively TRBD1 (6 bases). The CDR3 extends over 11 amino acids. CDR1 is LNHDA and CDR2 is SQIVND in the germline V gene (reference sequence). This CDR3 reads CGDRYNSPLHF. Here the CDR3 DNA reads TGTGGCGACAGGTATAATTCACCCCTCCACTTT.

The chain has TRBV6-6 and TRBJ1-5; 9 bases are a match to TRBD1. With V trimmed by 3 bases and J by 5 bases, 5 bases remained unmatched. There are 15 residues in the CDR3. CDR1 is MNHNY, CDR2 SVGAGI, per germline (reference sequence). The CDR3 is CASSYLGQGDQPQHF. The CDR3 DNA is TGTGCCAGCAGTTATTTGGGACAGGGAGATCAGCCCCAGCATTTT.

This chain links TRBV15 with TRBJ2-5, with 11 bases fitting TRBD2. This CDR3 has 16 residues. V dropped 0 bases and J dropped 3; count of bases not matched to a gene: 3. Germline CDR1 is LNHNV and CDR2 is YYDKDF (reference sequence). In nucleotides, the CDR3 is TGTGCCACCAGCAGAGATAGCGGGGGGGCCGAAGAGACCCAGTACTTC. Its protein is CATSRDSGGAEETQYF.

This chain connects TRBV21-1 to TRBJ1-2; TRBD1, the D gene given by the table, was not confirmed from the DNA. TRBV21-1 is assigned pseudogene status. The CDR3 is 16 residues long. The CDR3 region is CASSKRKDTANYGYTF. CDR3 nucleotide sequence: TGTGCCAGCAGCAAACGTAAGGACACCGCTAACTATGGCTACACCTTC.

J is TRBJ1-1 and V is TRBV19; 9 bases map to TRBD1. Germline V gene data show CDR1 as LNHDA and CDR2 as SQIVND (reference sequence). Trimming removed 7 bases from V and 2 bases from J; junction bases left unmatched: 5. The CDR3 totals 14 residues. CDR3 bases: TGTGCCAGTATCCGGGACAGGGTAAACACTGAAGCTTTCTTT. Its protein is CASIRDRVNTEAFF.

CDR3 amino acids: CASSSYSEAFF. DNA for the CDR3: TGTGCCAGCAGCTCGTACTCTGAAGCTTTCTTT. The gene calls are TRBV12-3 or TRBV12-4 and TRBJ1-1; no clear D gene. Trimming removed 6 bases from V and 6 bases from J, with 8 bases in between. The CDR3 length is 11 residues.

This rearrangement joins TRBV2 to TRBJ1-1, with D perhaps TRBD1 (6 bases). This CDR3 region has 14 residues. CDR1 is SNHLY and CDR2 is FYNNEI in the germline V gene. Trimming pared 6 bases from V and 2 bases from J, leaving 13 bases between. In DNA form, the CDR3 reads TGTGCCAGCAGCCTACAGGGCCGAAACACTGAAGCTTTCTTT. Its protein is CASSLQGRNTEAFF.

The table lists this clone with a count of one. The rearrangement uses TRBV13 and TRBJ2-2, with a possible D match to TRBD2 (6 bases). From germline, CDR1 is PRHDT and CDR2 FYEKMQ (reference sequence). The CDR3 is made up of 12 amino acids. Trimming cost V 5 bases and J 6 bases, with 7 bases left between them. Here the CDR3 reads CASSPGAGELFF. DNA for the CDR3: TGTGCCAGCAGCCCGGGGGCCGGGGAGCTGTTTTTT.

This clone was seen only a few times. The rearrangement uses TRBV5-6 and TRBJ1-2; TRBD1 matches at 7 bases. Germline assignment: CDR1 SGHDT and CDR2 YYEEEE. This CDR3 has 14 residues. The V gene end was trimmed by 3 bases and the J gene end by 3 bases; junction bases not matched to a gene: 5. This chain's CDR3 is CASSSQQGYYGYTF. In nucleotides, the CDR3 is TGTGCCAGCAGCTCACAACAGGGGTACTATGGCTACACCTTC.

The chain uses TRBV5-1 and TRBJ1-3; D is ambiguous. Per the germline V gene, CDR1 is SGHRS and CDR2 is YFSETQ. This CDR3 spans 16 amino acids. V was clipped by 4 bases and J by 0 bases, with 14 bases between them. This CDR3 is CASSPTRAYSGNTIYF. The CDR3 region has the DNA TGCGCCAGCAGCCCGACGCGGGCTTACTCTGGAAACACCATATATTTT.

J is TRBJ2-1 and V is TRBV5-1, with a weak D call TRBD1 (6 bases). CDR1 and CDR2 (germline): SGHRS, YFSETQ. V was clipped by 4 bases and J by 4 bases, with 18 bases between them. This CDR3 region has 16 residues. The CDR3, as DNA: TGCGCCAGCAGCCCCCTTACCACAGGGTCTTACAATGAGCAGTTCTTC. Translating it yields CASSPLTTGSYNEQFF. Combining the CDR3 with reference TRBV5-1 and TRBJ2-1 gives the whole variable domain KAGVTQTPRYLIKTRGQQVTLSCSPISGHRSVSWYQQTPGQGLQFLFEYFSETQRNKGNFPGRFSGRQFSNSRSEMNVSTLELGDSALYLCASSPLTTGSYNEQFFGPGTRLTVL.

The gene calls are TRBV6-5 and TRBJ2-1; the D is unclear. V lost 4 bases, J lost 6 bases, and 10 bases lay in between. Germline CDR1 is MNHEY and CDR2 is SVGAGI. The CDR3 length is 13 residues. The CDR3 spells CASSFRWANEQFF. CDR3 sequence (DNA): TGTGCCAGCAGTTTTCGGTGGGCCAATGAGCAGTTCTTC.

The rearrangement uses TRBV5-4 and TRBJ2-1; 8 bases agree with TRBD1. Germline V gives CDR1 SGHNT, CDR2 YYREEE (reference sequence). J gave up 7 bases and V 4 bases, and 10 bases lay outside the gene matches. This CDR3 has 15 residues. CDR3 amino acids: CASSLLQGGMNEQFF. The DNA of the CDR3 is TGTGCCAGCAGCCTCCTACAGGGGGGCATGAATGAGCAGTTCTTC.

The gene calls are TRBV7-3 and TRBJ2-3, with 11 bases lining up with TRBD2. Germline loops: CDR1 SGHTA, CDR2 FQGTGA. CDR3 length: 18 amino acids. The junction had 10 bases not matched to a gene; V was cut back by 1 base and J by 4 bases. This chain's CDR3 is CASSLRNPSGRWADTQYF. The CDR3, as DNA: TGTGCCAGCAGCTTAAGGAACCCTAGCGGGAGGTGGGCAGATACGCAGTATTTT.

The CDR3 DNA follows: TGTGCCAGCAGCCCGGGGGGCGTCTCTGGGGCCAACGTCCTGACTTTC. It yields the protein CASSPGGVSGANVLTF. The genes are TRBV7-9 and TRBJ2-6; maybe TRBD2 (7 bases). V shed 5 bases and J shed 0 bases, with 11 bases lying between them. The CDR3 has 16 residues. CDR1 is SEHNR, CDR2 FQNEAQ, per germline (reference sequence).